This TCR beta chain was profiled in a study of tumor-infiltrating lymphocytes in primary liver carcinoma. Study-wide background: Each participant had primary liver carcinoma, and surgical resection was the treatment. Donors had hepatocellular carcinoma or combined HCC and intrahepatic cholangiocarcinoma.

TCR beta cDNA was made from 450 to 500 ng total RNA with a constant-region primer. Employing slightly modified ARM-PCR, three nested multiplex PCR rounds were run, and these gave rise to the TCR beta libraries. The first two PCR rounds used TRBV1-TRBV30 forward primers with a C-beta reverse primer, nine to ten cycles each. TCRdb used MiXCR to reprocess the multiplex PCR reads, holding one entry per CDR3 protein. The table lists some 190,000 distinct CDR3 sequences, 50% to 75% of them singletons. Whole-study results and caveats: The overlap of tumor-adjacent and tumor-blood pairs was smaller than that of tumor region pairs.

Germline DNA was extracted alongside blood RNA, which was obtained from unsorted whole blood. These patients lived with chronic HBV infection and had never been treated. The CDR3 consists of 15 residues. Per germline, CDR1 MNHEY and CDR2 SVGAGI. V dropped 6 bases and J dropped 0 bases, with 12 bases sitting between them. This clonotype was counted between two and nine times. The antigen remains unidentified. This receptor was obtained from a man in his forties with primary liver carcinoma and hepatitis B virus infection. The chain links TRBV6-5 to TRBJ2-1; weak D call: TRBD1 (6 bases). Specimen: peripheral blood. The CDR3 region has the DNA TGTGCCAGCAGACGAGACAGGAGCTCCTACAATGAGCAGTTCTTC. This encodes CASRRDRSSYNEQFF.